The rows below give T cell receptor beta chains drawn from one sample of a study of shared clonotypes between healthy human individuals. Some clones are missing from TCRdb's copy, which holds only in-frame ones; the method was immunoSEQ multiplex PCR. The sample lists approximately 640,000 clones, approximately 75% occurring once. What was sequenced was memory CD4+ T cells sorted from blood. The receptors derive from a woman between 25 and 40 years old in good health. The CDR3 runs from the conserved cysteine through the conserved F or W. Each record gives: V gene, D gene, CDR3 protein. D genes are given only for firm matches.

TRBV5-1 NA CASSLMADTGELFF
TRBV11-2 NA CASSLDRDPPDSPYNEQFF
TRBV28 NA CASSLYGGGAVRYEQYF
TRBV7-9 NA CASSLGPTGYEQYF
TRBV5-1 NA CASSYGTVGNTIYF
TRBV7-8 NA CASSLRSGLADLTLGYTF
TRBV7-3 NA CASSMAAYNEQFF
TRBV6-1 TRBD2 CASIPSGRLDTQYF
TRBV15 NA CATSREGPGERRYEQYF
TRBV4-1 NA CASSNEQGNTIYF
TRBV7-6 TRBD1 CASRAGTGDTGELFF
TRBV5-4 TRBD2 CAGGRGTSSSNEQFF
TRBV2 NA CASRADTGFTVNEQFF
TRBV11-2 TRBD1 CASSLGQGMTEAFF
TRBV28 NA CASRHLTGAFF
TRBV27 NA CASSPSRGANWEEKLFF
TRBV9 TRBD1 CASSVQGAGNTIYF
TRBV28 NA CASRLTGLVQPQHF
TRBV30 NA CAWSVHTDTQYF
TRBV28 TRBD2 CASRVGGSDSYEQYF
TRBV6-1 NA CASSGTLRTEAFF
TRBV19 NA CASSRTDTQYF
TRBV30 NA CAWARNGNTIYF
TRBV28 TRBD1 CASSAWDRVDEQYF
TRBV2 TRBD2 CASSEAGGPSEQFF
TRBV25-1 TRBD2 CASSAQAGSPLYEQYF
TRBV18 TRBD1 CASSPRTGLDYEQYF
TRBV27 TRBD1 CASSLEQGATTIYF
TRBV7-3 NA CASNSGQRRSYEQYF
TRBV28 NA CASSIGGGNQPQHF
TRBV4-2 TRBD2 CASSQEWREQGIGELFF
TRBV19 NA CASNRAGMGYNEQFF
TRBV7-6 NA CASSFSYEQYF
TRBV1 NA CTALQGSRRGSYNEQFF
TRBV28 NA CASSTLANKDGYTF
TRBV19 NA CASSGTVYGYTF
TRBV7-4 TRBD1 CASSLGDSANGYTF
TRBV7-6 NA CASSSGLPPYEQYF
TRBV6-5 NA CASSYPRERAASEQFF
TRBV13 NA CASCPEGAGNTIYF
TRBV5-1 TRBD1 CASSLGGTGGPETQYF
TRBV28 NA CASSLTRTEAFF
TRBV28 TRBD1 CASLEGANTIYF
TRBV5-8 NA CASSNGGFTYNEQFF
TRBV6-6 NA CASRLADTEAFF
TRBV16 NA CASQGILGQELQHF
TRBV6-5 NA CATKGRSYEQYF
TRBV25-1 NA CASRLGAQETQYF
TRBV15 NA CATSRGQEDGYTF
TRBV28 NA CASLTGTYEQYF